This is a list of T cell receptor beta chains from one sample in a study of T cell responses to AZD1222 COVID-19 vaccine. Assay: immunoSEQ multiplex PCR; the TCRdb copy retains only in-frame clones and omits some. The top ten hold roughly an eighth of the sample, which has roughly 62,000 clones, approximately 80% seen once. Sequencing was performed on peripheral blood, taken on day 0 of AZD1222 vaccination. All receptors come from an adult in good health. Both conserved end residues are part of each CDR3. A D gene is named only where the DNA matches it firmly. Clone size, where shown, is once, few, many, or a class for clones that have expanded.

clone size	D gene	J gene	V gene	CDR3 protein	CDR3 DNA
.	.	TRBJ1-2	TRBV7-9	CASSRGETYGYTF	TGTGCCAGCAGCCGGGGGGAGACCTATGGCTACACCTTC
few	.	TRBJ1-6	TRBV10-3	CAISERGDDSPLHF	TGTGCCATCAGTGAGAGGGGAGACGATTCACCCCTCCACTTT
once	.	TRBJ1-1	TRBV7-8	CASSPNSGFNTEAFF	TGTGCCAGCAGCCCTAATTCAGGGTTTAACACTGAAGCTTTCTTT
.	.	TRBJ1-1	TRBV4-2	CASSQGGPTEAFF	TGTGCCAGCAGCCAAGGGGGTCCCACTGAAGCTTTCTTT
few	.	TRBJ2-3	TRBV11-3	CASGSPGTDTQYF	TGTGCCTCGGGGTCCCCGGGCACAGATACGCAGTATTTT
.	TRBD1	TRBJ2-1	TRBV12-3/TRBV12-4	CASRWTGGDEQFF	TGTGCCAGCAGGTGGACAGGGGGCGATGAGCAGTTCTTC
.	.	TRBJ1-2	TRBV6-1	CASSEGHRPIYGYTF	TGTGCCAGCAGTGAGGGACACCGCCCTATCTATGGCTACACCTTC
.	TRBD1	TRBJ2-3	TRBV2	CASSVRDRVGDTQYF	TGTGCCAGCAGTGTCCGGGACAGGGTGGGTGATACGCAGTATTTT
.	TRBD1	TRBJ1-5	TRBV19	CASSIWTGGNVNQPQHF	TGTGCCAGTAGTATCTGGACAGGGGGGAATGTCAATCAGCCCCAGCATTTT
.	TRBD1	TRBJ2-4	TRBV2	CASSSTGSKNIQYF	TGTGCCAGCAGTTCGACAGGGTCCAAAAACATTCAGTACTTC
.	.	TRBJ1-2	TRBV5-1	CASRNEGLSTNYGYTF	TGCGCCAGCAGGAATGAGGGGTTGTCGACTAACTATGGCTACACCTTC
.	.	TRBJ1-4	TRBV7-9	CASSLAISGEKLFF	TGTGCCAGCAGCTTAGCGATCTCGGGGGAAAAACTGTTTTTT
.	.	TRBJ2-1	TRBV3-1/TRBV3-2	CASSPGADHYNEQFF	TGTGCCAGCAGCCCAGGGGCGGATCATTACAATGAGCAGTTCTTC
once	.	TRBJ1-1	TRBV28	CASSLSPINTEAFF	TGTGCCAGCAGTTTAAGTCCGATAAACACTGAAGCTTTCTTT
many	.	TRBJ2-3	TRBV28	CASSFVAGTDTQYF	TGTGCCAGCAGTTTCGTAGCGGGCACAGATACGCAGTATTTT
.	.	TRBJ2-3	TRBV24-1	CATSQGPDTQYF	TGTGCCACCAGTCAAGGGCCCGATACGCAGTATTTT